Listed here is a single T cell receptor (beta chain). This entry comes from a study of cytomegalovirus exposure and HLA in healthy donors. The CDR3 is 15 amino acids. Per the germline V gene, CDR1 is KGHSH and CDR2 is LQKENI. Unmatched junction bases numbered 4, after V lost 0 bases and J lost 4 bases. PCR involved 60 Vbeta and 13 Jbeta primers. TCRdb's table, derived via immunoSEQ multiplex PCR, lists solely in-frame clones and lacks some. This sample has approximately 100,000 clones; less than 75% occur once, and the top ten carry approximately 10%. The sequence came from a man aged 35 to 55 in good health and CMV-seropositive. The chain uses TRBV18 and TRBJ2-3; 7 bases agree with TRBD2. The sequenced material came from PBMCs. The CDR3 reads CASSPPSGGADTQYF. CDR3 in DNA: TGTGCCAGCTCACCACCGTCGGGGGGAGCAGATACGCAGTATTTT.